The 14 T cell receptor beta chains in this list originate from one sample, sequenced in a study of shared clonotypes between healthy human individuals. Clones were read by immunoSEQ multiplex PCR, and TCRdb kept only the in-frame ones, dropping some. The data contain 2 million to 2.5 million clones, more than 90% of them singletons. Sequenced material: naive CD4+ T cells sorted from blood. Noted subset: CD45RA+ positively selected. The receptor source for this set is a man aged 18 to 29 in good health.

J is TRBJ1-1 and V is TRBV10-2; 9 bases map to TRBD1. Germline lookup yields CDR1 WSHSY and CDR2 SAAADI. V lost 10 bases to trimming and J lost 4 bases; unmatched junction nucleotides: 10. The CDR3 consists of 14 residues. The CDR3 is CATRPGTGSTEAFF. CDR3 DNA sequence: TGCGCCACCCGTCCCGGGACAGGGTCCACTGAAGCTTTCTTT.

The J gene is TRBJ2-1, the V gene TRBV5-1, with 9 bases that match TRBD1. With V trimmed by 4 bases and J by 0 bases, 8 bases remained unmatched. The CDR3 is made up of 17 amino acids. CDR1 and CDR2 from the germline V gene are SGHRS and YFSETQ. This CDR3 is CASSRDGQGYSYNEQFF. CDR3 DNA: TGCGCCAGCAGCCGCGACGGACAGGGGTACTCCTACAATGAGCAGTTCTTC.

The table lists this clone with a count of one. The chain joins TRBV11-2 to TRBJ1-6, with 10 bases fitting TRBD1. V shed 5 bases, J shed 8 bases, and the junction held 9 bases outside the gene matches. CDR3 length: 16 amino acids. CDR1 and CDR2 from the germline V gene are SGHAT and FQNNGV. The CDR3 is CASSPRDRGRYSPLHF. CDR3 coding DNA: TGTGCCAGCAGCCCCAGGGACAGGGGAAGATATTCACCCCTCCACTTT.

This chain uses TRBV11-2 with TRBJ2-4; the D gene is possibly TRBD2 (6 bases). Trimming removed 3 bases at V and 0 bases at J, with 15 bases between. CDR1 SGHAT and CDR2 FQNNGV come from the germline V gene. The CDR3 has 17 residues. The CDR3 DNA reads as TGTGCCAGCAGCTTGCGGGACGGTTCTTTAGCCAAAAACATTCAGTACTTC. It encodes CASSLRDGSLAKNIQYF.

The chain recombines TRBV9 with TRBJ1-2; 9 positions agree with TRBD1. The CDR3 extends over 15 amino acids. Germline CDR1 and CDR2: SGDLS and YYNGEE. V gave up 3 bases and J gave up 8 bases; unmatched junction bases: 11. CDR3 DNA sequence: TGTGCCAGCAGCGAAAACCCGGACAGGGGCTACGGCTACACCTTC. Translation gives CASSENPDRGYGYTF.

This clone was counted only a few times. The V call is TRBV30, the J call TRBJ1-5, with D tentatively TRBD1 (6 bases). The V and J ends lost 1 base and 3 bases respectively, with 10 bases between them. CDR3 length equals 14 residues. CDR1 is GTSNPN, CDR2 SVGIG, per germline (reference sequence). CDR3 sequence (DNA): TGTGCCTGGAGTGCAGCAGGGGCCAATCAGCCCCAGCATTTT. It specifies CAWSAAGANQPQHF.

The chain joins TRBV10-3 to TRBJ2-7, with a weak D call TRBD2 (5 bases). The germline gives CDR1 ENHRY, CDR2 SYGVKD. Trimming removed 4 bases at V and 2 bases at J, with 12 bases between. CDR3 length: 14 amino acids. CDR3 nucleotide sequence: TGTGCCATCAGTGCCCCCGGGGTTACCTACGAGCAGTACTTC. Translating gives CAISAPGVTYEQYF.

This chain connects TRBV11-2 to TRBJ1-4, with D possibly being TRBD1 (6 bases). Germline values: CDR1 SGHAT, CDR2 FQNNGV. Trimming shortened V by 2 bases and J by 8 bases, and 18 bases separated the two germline ends. The CDR3 totals 16 residues. CDR3 sequence (DNA): TGTGCCAGCAGCTTATTTCGGTACAGGGAGAGGGAAAAACTGTTTTTT. Protein: CASSLFRYREREKLFF.

The table lists this clone with a count of one. This sequence joins TRBV19 and TRBJ1-4; D remains ambiguous. The CDR3 length is 15 residues. Per the germline V gene, CDR1 is LNHDA and CDR2 is SQIVND (reference sequence). V lost 7 bases, J lost 0 bases, and 12 bases lay in between. The CDR3 is CASKGRFATNEKLFF. Here the CDR3 DNA reads TGTGCCAGTAAGGGCAGATTTGCAACTAATGAAAAACTGTTTTTT. Variable domain in full (rest from reference TRBV19 and TRBJ1-4): DGGITQSPKYLFRKEGQNVTLSCEQNLNHDAMYWYRQDPGQGLRLIYYSQIVNDFQKGDIAEGYSVSREKKESFPLTVTSAQKNPTAFYLCASKGRFATNEKLFFGSGTQLSVL.

This clone was observed once. The rearrangement uses TRBV5-1 and TRBJ1-2; maybe TRBD1 (6 bases). CDR3 length: 14 amino acids. The germline V gene encodes CDR1 SGHRS and CDR2 YFSETQ. Trimming stripped 3 bases from V and 7 bases from J, with 16 bases between. In DNA, the CDR3 is TGCGCCAGCAGCTCCGAAATATACAGGGCTGGCTACACCTTC. It specifies CASSSEIYRAGYTF.

The chain couples TRBV2 to TRBJ1-2; 8 bases line up with TRBD1. The CDR3 loop spans 15 amino acids. Trimming cost V 9 bases and J 4 bases; bases outside gene matches: 13. Germline assignment: CDR1 SNHLY and CDR2 FYNNEI. The CDR3 nucleotides are TGTGCCAGGGGATCGACAGGGGCTTCCATCTATGGCTACACCTTC. Encoded protein: CARGSTGASIYGYTF.

The chain joins TRBV6-1 to TRBJ1-1; D call uncertain. This CDR3 spans 13 amino acids. V was shortened by 2 bases and J by 3 bases, with 7 bases between the two germline ends. In germline, CDR1 is MNHNS, CDR2 SASEGT. CDR3 region: CASSESGDTEAFF. CDR3 bases: TGTGCCAGCAGTGAATCTGGGGACACTGAAGCTTTCTTT.

The chain carries TRBV7-3 and TRBJ2-7; TRBD1 aligns across 7 bases. Trimming removed 5 bases from V and 2 bases from J; junction bases left unmatched: 9. The length of the CDR3 is 15 residues. Germline loops: CDR1 SGHTA, CDR2 FQGTGA. In nucleotides, the CDR3 is TGTGCCAGCAGCCCCTCGGACAGGACCCCCTACGAGCAGTACTTC. Protein sequence: CASSPSDRTPYEQYF.

The chain joins TRBV9 to TRBJ2-5, with 7 bases lining up with TRBD2. The ends lost 10 bases at V and 1 base at J; junction bases unmatched: 7. The CDR3 is 13 residues long. Looked up from germline, CDR1 is SGDLS and CDR2 is YYNGEE. The CDR3 is CASKASGQETQYF. The CDR3 DNA reads as TGTGCCTCTAAAGCTAGCGGCCAAGAGACCCAGTACTTC.